In its sample, the clone carrying this T cell receptor beta chain was seen a few times. The antigen is not known. The donors, aged roughly 6 to 90, were healthy Caucasians from Russia. Approximately 10 milliliters of peripheral blood were drawn from each donor into EDTA-treated tubes. The data derive from a study of blood T cells in healthy people across ages. Germline V lookup: CDR1 SGHAT, CDR2 FQNNGV. The CDR3 totals 18 residues. Trimming removed 0 bases from V and 4 bases from J; junction bases left unmatched: 11. Next came a second PCR, run for about 6 to 11 cycles, which used a sample-barcoded 5' primer along with a J-beta primer mix. Each cDNA molecule was tagged by a template-switch adaptor with 12 random nucleotides. TCRdb reprocessed the 5' RACE reads via MiXCR and lists one record per CDR3 protein. The data contain fewer than 2,000,000 distinct CDR3 sequences, about 35% of them seen just once; the ten biggest clones take up 11%.

Regarding the study as a whole: Both naive CD4+ cell counts and diversity were greater in long-lived donors than in aged donors.

The J gene is TRBJ2-5, the V gene TRBV11-2; 10 bases are a match to TRBD2. The clonotype was recovered from a woman in her twenties or thirties in good health. Sequencing was done on a sample of blood. The CDR3 coding sequence is TGTGCCAGCAGCTTAGATGGAAGATTAGCGGGGGGCGGAGAGACCCAGTACTTC. Its translation: CASSLDGRLAGGGETQYF. The full variable domain, rest sourced from reference TRBV11-2 and TRBJ2-5, is EAGVAQSPRYKIIEKRQSVAFWCNPISGHATLYWYQQILGQGPKLLIQFQNNGVVDDSQLPKDRFSAERLKGVDSTLKIQPAKLEDSAVYLCASSLDGRLAGGGETQYFGPGTRLLVL.